This T cell receptor beta chain was sequenced during a study of cytomegalovirus exposure and HLA in healthy donors (TCRdb year 2017). Turning to the overall study: An earlier analysis of under 600 of the donors reported approximately 300 Gb of sequence data and more than 90 million unique TCR beta sequences from 150 million to 200 million T cells. The study profiled the T cell repertoires of under 850 subjects by immunosequencing and related them to cytomegalovirus serostatus. Four to six DR-DQ haplotypes were handled as single units for association and clustering, since linkage in the cohort was strong. The aim of the study was to test whether cataloging public T cell receptors could identify signatures of past pathogen exposure. Around 300 gigabases of sequencing data and 78 million or so unique TCR sequences were included in an early release covering roughly 600 HLA-typed donors. In addition to the first cohort of hundreds of subjects, a separate validation cohort of about 120 different subjects was used. Class I and class II HLA loci were covered by the typing at four-digit resolution. High-throughput TCR immunosequencing, statistical association of individual TCRs with disease status, and machine learning were combined to predict cytomegalovirus infection status. Among 398 genotyped donors of the cohort, an average of approximately 240,000 unique TCR beta nucleotide sequences was sequenced per donor, of which 15% to 20% were non-productive. In a later genetic analysis, genome-wide SNP genotypes for about 65% of the 666 donors were used, and that subset was treated as a discovery cohort. An earlier analysis of around 640 of the donors used high-throughput TCR beta sequencing to judge whether each TCR beta V gene segment behaved as functional or pseudogenic. The number of typed donors differed by locus: about 620-640 for A, B, C, DRB1 and DQB1; approximately 520 for DQA1; approximately 600 for DPA1; and around 450 for DPB1. Donor age, sex, ethnicity and CMV serostatus were compiled together with the repertoire data. Rather than drawing on any new phenotypic data, the later analysis identified candidate immune exposures from TCR beta sequences and the way those sequences occurred across donors. Every discovery cohort repertoire had been produced on one sequencing platform. Among the roughly 390 genotyped donors, more than 70% belonged to the genetic ancestry cluster associated with self-reported Caucasian donors. In a later analysis, previously published TCR beta repertoires from 550 to 750 donors were re-analyzed and high-resolution HLA genotyping was added so that TCR occurrence patterns could be studied. Paper-wide results and their limitations: The earlier analysis of approximately 540 of the donors excluded seventeen rarely observed V segments, including chromosome 9 orphons, because counts were too low. According to the authors, the approach could potentially be generalized to other disease states and immunological phenotypes. A further reported finding was that TCR beta sequences accurately predicted the HLA-A and HLA-B alleles for most subjects in the first cohort. A later analysis associated about 16,000 TCR beta sequences with specific HLA alleles at a false discovery rate of 0.05. Broadly in line with IMGT annotations, most TCR beta V segments showed up in productive rearrangements about 90% or about 30% of the time in an earlier analysis of around 550 of the donors. An association between a missense DCLRE1C variant and V-gene and J-gene trimming of TCR beta chains was found in a later genetic analysis and replicated in an independent cohort. The study gave a list of under 200 TCR beta chains associated with cytomegalovirus. Only TCR beta chains were sequenced in this cohort, and the absence of alpha or paired-chain data limited detectable features. While some public TCRs were present in many individuals, most TCR sequences turned up only very rarely across donors. In a later genetic analysis, fewer N-insertions in productive TCRs were reported among donors in an Asian-associated ancestry cluster than the roughly 700-donor mean. Because HLA typing was unavailable for some donors at each locus, only the typed subset was used in association tests. Because the 87-base-pair reads could not distinguish some IMGT-functional V segments, including TRBV6-2 and TRBV6-3, those segments were excluded. Correlated functional status among segregating V segments might reflect linkage disequilibrium, but an unknown experimental factor could not be ruled out. In a later analysis, most CMV-associated TCR beta chains were found to appear HLA-restricted, with HLA associations seemingly driven largely by CMV exposure. The presence/absence analyses assumed that sequencing depth was roughly uniform across donors, and that assumption may not be true. Compared with equally common non-associated chains, HLA-associated TCR beta chains in a later analysis were more clonally expanded and had lower generation probabilities. For the cohort, immune exposure information was limited to CMV serostatus. When HLA alleles, especially DR and DQ, strongly co-occurred, attributing TCR associations to individual alleles was difficult. In vitro tests confirmed that a few of the cytomegalovirus-associated TCR beta chains recognize cytomegalovirus antigens. In a later analysis, TCR association rates were found to vary across HLA loci, with the most associated TCRs seen for DRB1 alleles and the fewest for HLA-C alleles. A cluster of highly shared sequence variants was judged likely to represent a technical artifact of the sequencing pipeline. Several of the top co-occurrence clusters appeared to be linked to parvovirus B19, influenza, CMV and Epstein-Barr virus, according to a later analysis. In both the original and validation cohorts, the classifier was reported to diagnose cytomegalovirus status with high specificity and sensitivity.

Deletion took 2 bases off V and 4 bases off J, with a span of 17 bases between the germline ends. The CDR3 holds 16 amino acids from the cysteine to the phenylalanine. The retained sequence is limited to the CDR3, 48 bases, with the frame set at the first base. The germline V gene (reference sequence) specifies MNHNY as CDR1 and SVGAGI as CDR2. This clone came up once. This receptor's antigen is unknown. The input lacks base qualities; no much larger clone sits a single base away. The cohort comprised around 700 healthy bone marrow donors. At the time of sampling, all cohort members were nominally healthy, though unrecorded immune exposures were likely present. The donor was CMV seropositive and belonged to the group of 250 to 350 seropositive cohort members. A peripheral blood sample was provided by each donor, and peripheral blood mononuclear cells were used for TCR beta sequencing. The Qiagen DNeasy Blood Extraction Kit was used to extract genomic DNA from the blood cell samples.

The library relied on the immunoSEQ multiplex PCR assay. The multiplex PCR relied on a mix of 60 forward primers for TCR Vbeta segments and 13 reverse primers for TCR Jbeta segments. The CDR3 region of rearranged TCR beta genes was amplified from genomic DNA with a multiplex PCR assay. The Illumina HiSeq System was used to sequence the amplified TCR beta libraries as 87-base-pair reads. Concerning the study's data processing: In a later analysis, approximately 74 million unique TCR beta chains were counted across the 650 to 750 repertoires, and around 11 million of these chains were shared by at least two donors. Raw reads were error-corrected and collapsed into unique sequences with a nearest-neighbor algorithm that merged closely related sequences to remove PCR and sequencing errors. CDR3 sequences were aligned to IMGT reference sequences to assign V, D and J gene segments. For a sequence to be retained, at least a six-nucleotide match to both a V gene segment and a J gene segment was required. Rearrangements were called productive when the CDR3 lacked stop codons and stayed in frame with V and J; all others were non-productive. Following IMGT convention, CDR3 was defined as the stretch from the second conserved V-encoded cysteine to the conserved J-encoded phenylalanine. The earlier analysis of 550 to 650 of the donors excluded any sequence lacking an unambiguous match to a single V gene segment. In an earlier analysis of 587 of the donors, a V segment was called functional when productive rearrangements were above 56.7%, and segregating when the standard deviation between donors exceeded 5%. A statistical classification framework was built for diagnosing cytomegalovirus status from the catalog of TCR beta chain sequences. In a later analysis, TCR nucleotide sequences were compared against IMGT/GENE-DB human TR gene sequences so that V and J genes could be assigned. A later analysis assigned CDR3 sequences and most-parsimonious VDJ recombination scenarios with the TCRdist pipeline. A later analysis defined each TCR beta chain by its CDR3 amino acid sequence plus V-gene family, and excluded reads lacking a unique V-gene family. A later analysis removed 450 to 600 highly shared, low-generation-probability nucleotide sequences to deal with suspected cross-contamination and a sequencing artifact. In a later analysis, a clonal expansion index was calculated for each public chain from normalized within-repertoire ranks of inferred template counts. In a later analysis, generation probabilities were computed with a VDJ recombination model fitted to out-of-frame rearrangements, and the resulting probabilities were checked against IGoR. Hypergeometric tests were used in a later analysis to score TCR-TCR, TCR-HLA and TCR-CMV co-occurrence, with a repertoire-size bias correction applied to the TCR pairs. In a later analysis, false discovery rates were estimated by permuting HLA or CMV assignments 20 times. In a later analysis, co-occurring TCRs were grouped using DBSCAN, and TCRdist sequence similarity was added for clustering within HLA-allele-positive subsets. Repertoires with fewer than 30,000 or more than 120,000 public chains were left out of co-occurrence clustering, as were about five repertoires with anomalous nucleotide sharing. TCRdb took over this immuneACCESS table, retaining in-frame rearrangements with V and J assigned. Such tables are incomplete; in checked studies, under half of the missing clones stem from an unresolved V gene, and the remainder is unexplained. Clonal size and the V and J genes are those of that table, whereas D and trimming came from the DNA. The sample table contains 90,000 to 150,000 clones; only one count was recorded for roughly 72% of them. The biggest ten clones account for around a tenth of the sample.

The sequencing input was PBMCs. The sequence joins TRBV6-6 to TRBJ1-1; TRBD1 is possibly the D segment (5 matching bases). This TCR was sampled from a woman in her forties or fifties in good health and CMV-seropositive. Here is the DNA: TGTGCCAGCAGTTACCCCCCGACAGTATGGGGCACTGAAGCTTTCTTT. This yields the protein CASSYPPTVWGTEAFF.